The following is a T cell receptor beta chain sequence with its context. Its antigen is as yet unknown. V dropped 5 bases and J dropped 11; count of bases not matched to a gene: 9. Germline CDR1 and CDR2: LNHDA and SQIVND (reference sequence). CDR3 length equals 13 residues. The data derive from a study of CD8+CD57+ T cells in acquired aplastic anemia. Study in general: The DNA of sorted CD4+ and CD8+ cells averaged approximately 3.2 ug.

Study-level points and caveats: The study identified about 30 CD8+ CDR3 sequences shared by patients and controls. No significant difference in CD8+ Simpson's diversity was found between patients and controls.

Using genomic DNA as the template, TCR beta VDJ and CDR3 profiling was carried out. TCRdb reprocessed the reads with MiXCR, giving one entry per CDR3 protein. The repertoire includes approximately 190,000 distinct CDR3 sequences, over 60% of them detected once, and 35% to 55% sits in the top ten. The chain links TRBV19 to TRBJ1-1; 9 nucleotides match TRBD1. Sequenced input: sorted CD4+, CD8+, or CD8+CD57+ T cells (not recorded which) from PBMCs. This TCR was sampled from a human donor with severe aplastic anemia or a healthy control (not recorded which). CDR3 sequence reads: CASSEQGANRAFF. As DNA, the CDR3 is TGTGCCAGTAGTGAACAGGGGGCGAATCGGGCTTTCTTT.